The T cell receptor beta chain described here comes from a study of T cells after yellow fever vaccination. The study, taken as a whole, reports: It was the secondary response that reached its peak faster, day 5 versus 15, but it was weaker.

TCRdb independently ran MiXCR on the 5' RACE reads; one entry per CDR3 protein. The table records around 320,000 distinct CDR3 sequences, about 10% of them present only once. A remark on this clonotype: Its antigen is unknown.

This clonotype was sampled from a man younger than 30 who received the YFV17D yellow fever vaccine. The sequencing here drew on CD4+ T cells sorted from PBMCs, taken 45 days after the yellow fever booster vaccination.

This CDR3 is CSASSGANTGELFF. The CDR3 region has the DNA TGCAGTGCTAGTAGCGGGGCGAACACCGGGGAGCTGTTTTTT. The J gene is TRBJ2-2, the V gene TRBV20-1; TRBD2 agrees at 8 bases. The CDR3 loop spans 14 amino acids. CDR1 is DFQATT, CDR2 SNEGSKA, per germline (reference sequence). V lost 3 bases and J lost 0; bases outside the gene matches: 0.